This TCR beta chain emerged from a study of T cells after yellow fever vaccination. About the research overall: Fractions low in cell number were prepared with SMART-Seq v4 Ultra Low Input.

Overall study results and limits: Abundant clonotypes from the bulk population could have been carried over as contaminants into FACS-sorted repertoires. After the booster, approximately 96% of CD4 and about 90% of CD8 primary-response clones were re-detected.

This clonotype has ten or more counts. Its antigen is undetermined. 5'RACE template switching added a universal primer site and UMIs to TCR cDNA. One entry per CDR3 protein, called by TCRdb with MiXCR from the 5' RACE reads. The table records approximately 330,000 distinct CDR3 sequences, 4.1% of them present only once. This CDR3 has 14 residues. The germline gives CDR1 MNHEY, CDR2 SMNVEV (reference sequence). Trimming cost V 0 bases and J 13 bases; bases outside gene matches: 5. This sequence originates from a young man who received the YFV17D yellow fever vaccine. This chain joins TRBV27 and TRBJ1-4, with TRBD1 matching over 10 bases. The sample here was PBMCs, taken 5 days after the yellow fever booster vaccination. The CDR3 region has the DNA TGTGCCAGCAGTTTATCTGGGACAGGGGAAGGACTGTTTTTT. Its translation is CASSLSGTGEGLFF.